The source of this T cell receptor beta chain is a study of blood T cell repertoires in COVID-19. The V gene end was trimmed by 10 bases and the J gene end by 5 bases; junction bases not matched to a gene: 12. The V gene's germline CDR1 is LNHDA and CDR2 SQIVND (reference sequence). This CDR3 is 14 amino acids long. Original methodology: Amplification of reference gene primers provided the estimated nucleated cell counts. Produced via immunoSEQ multiplex PCR; TCRdb's table is partial and in-frame only. The DNA was the basis for D and trimming; V, J and clone size are from that table. The sample contains 45,000 or so clones, 70% to 90% of which appear only once.

Sequenced: peripheral blood. This clonotype originated in a human donor in a cohort sampled during active COVID-19. The genes are TRBV19 and TRBJ2-3, with TRBD1 matching 7 bases. CDR3 sequence: CATGGTFPRDTQYF. The CDR3 DNA is TGTGCCACAGGGGGTACATTTCCGCGAGATACGCAGTATTTT.